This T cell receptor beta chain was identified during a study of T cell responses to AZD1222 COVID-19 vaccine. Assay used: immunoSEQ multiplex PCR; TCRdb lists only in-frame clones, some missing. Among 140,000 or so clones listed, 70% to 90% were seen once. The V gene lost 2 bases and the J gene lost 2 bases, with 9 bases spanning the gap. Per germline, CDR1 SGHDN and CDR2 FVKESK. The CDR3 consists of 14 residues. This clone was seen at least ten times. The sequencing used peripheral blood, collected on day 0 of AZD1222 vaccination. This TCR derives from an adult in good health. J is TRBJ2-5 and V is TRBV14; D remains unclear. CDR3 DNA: TGTGCCAGCAGCCAACTTACCCTTCAAGAGACCCAGTACTTC. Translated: CASSQLTLQETQYF. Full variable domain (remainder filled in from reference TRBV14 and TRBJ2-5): EAGVTQFPSHSVIEKGQTVTLRCDPISGHDNLYWYRRVMGKEIKFLLHFVKESKQDESGMPNNRFLAERTGGTYSTLKVQPAELEDSGVYFCASSQLTLQETQYFGPGTRLLVL.